This T cell receptor (beta chain) originates from a study of Graves' ophthalmopathy and Graves' hyperthyroidism (dated by TCRdb to between 2017 and 2018). With respect to the entire study: Peripheral blood was collected at initial diagnosis, before any treatment. The approximately 90 discovery patients were randomly split 7:3 into training and test sets. In total, some 140 blood samples were TCR-sequenced: some 40 ophthalmopathy, under 85 hyperthyroidism and approximately 17 hyperthyroidism-to-ophthalmopathy patients. The independent validation cohort included 18 hyperthyroidism patients plus 17 patients who later progressed from hyperthyroidism to ophthalmopathy. In six hyperthyroidism patients, the T-cell repertoire of thyroid tissue was compared with the T-cell repertoire of blood. After sampling, hyperthyroidism patients received methimazole starting at 30 mg daily, and ophthalmopathy patients received high-dose intravenous methylprednisolone. To tell Graves' ophthalmopathy apart from Graves' hyperthyroidism, and to predict which patients would progress to ophthalmopathy, the study relied on TCR beta repertoire signatures. To explore V-J signatures that distinguish ophthalmopathy from hyperthyroidism, a discovery set of about a hundred patients was enrolled, made up of 40 to 45 with ophthalmopathy and 55 to 65 with stable hyperthyroidism. The paper as a whole reports these results and caveats: Among expanded thyroid clonotypes with frequency above 0.001, most also showed up in blood, which suggests that blood repertoires may reflect the thyroid immune response. In validation, the model predicted ophthalmopathy progression with more than 70% sensitivity and around 72% specificity; roughly 11 predicted patients were CT-confirmed with GO in a median of 6.5 months. The 13-signature model separated ophthalmopathy from stable hyperthyroidism with approximately 85% sensitivity and approximately 83% specificity in cross-validation, and 80%/75% in the test set. No statistical method was used to predetermine the sample size, and group allocation was not hidden from the investigators.

The CDR3 measures 14 amino acids from cysteine to phenylalanine. Only CDR3 DNA is held: 42 bases, read in frame from base 1. Based on the germline V gene (reference sequence), the CDR1 and CDR2 sequences are MNHEY and SMNVEV. The junction carries 14 bases between V and J, which are trimmed by 5 bases and 4 bases respectively. This clonotype appeared many times. Its antigen is unknown. No much larger clone exists at a distance of one base, and base qualities are not known. Hyperthyroidism was defined as stable when no progression to ophthalmopathy occurred within 18 months of follow-up. Patients with hyperthyroidism were aged 18 to 65 years, had been newly diagnosed, and had a disease duration of less than 2 months. Anyone with other autoimmune diseases, uncontrolled infections, pregnancy or lactation was excluded from the study. Diagnosis relied on clinical symptoms, serum thyroxine, TRAb, thyroid ultrasound and orbital computed tomography. Using Ficoll-Paque density gradient centrifugation, PBMCs were isolated from 9.5 to 10 ml of fresh peripheral blood. Total RNA was extracted with Trizol reagent and quality-checked on an Agilent 2100 Bioanalyzer.

TCR beta CDR3 regions were amplified from RNA transcripts for repertoire sequencing. The first round was an RT-PCR using HTBI primers with the Qiagen OneStep RT-PCR kit, and this first round was followed by a second-round multiplex PCR, then size selection and purification. Sequencing of the libraries was carried out on an Illumina HiSeq2000 in paired-end mode with 100 bp reads. On the authors' methods: SOAPnuke was used to process the reads, removing any read that contained adapters or uncalled bases, had a mean Phred below 15, or lacked an exact match to the constant primer or identifier. COPE v1.2.5 was used to merge high-quality paired reads. Unique nucleotide sequences were defined as clonotypes and aligned to IMGT TRB V, D and J references using MiTCR v1.1. The analysis was limited to V-J combinations with a frequency above 0.0001, which together covered 98% to 99.2% of repertoires. For each V-J combination, a TCR clonal expansion and chaos score was defined as F50 clonal expansion divided by the chaos observed in the TCRdist matrix. Welch's t-statistics and random forest were used to reduce features to about 13 V-J combinations, which were fed into a naive Bayes classifier. The similarity between thyroid and blood repertoires was quantified using the Morisita-Horn index. TCRdb applied fastp at Q25 and MiXCR to the public reads, then kept only in-frame beta chains. Here each entry gathers all rows of one CDR3 protein and keeps the most common genes and DNA. The V and J calls come from TCRdb's annotation, not from the publication. A total of a few hundred thousand distinct CDR3 sequences appear in this sample, 15% of them only once. The leading ten clones occupy 7% of the sample.

The source of this sequence is a woman between 18 and 30 years old with stable Graves' hyperthyroidism. Donor details come from another sample of the same person, matched by shared clones. This receptor chain uses TRBV27 and TRBJ1-2; possibly the D gene is TRBD1, per 5 matching bases. The sample was peripheral blood. The CDR3 loop reads CASSLRVQGYGYTF. The nucleotide sequence reads TGTGCCAGCAGTCTAAGAGTTCAGGGCTATGGCTACACCTTC.